The T cell receptor beta chain described here comes from a study of Ad26.COV2.S vaccination and SARS-CoV-2 variants. Measured with immunoSEQ multiplex PCR; TCRdb has only the in-frame clones, and not every one. The top ten hold around 47% of the sample, which has tens of thousands of clones, 83% seen once. Germline loops: CDR1 GTSNPN, CDR2 SVGIG (reference sequence). The trim removed 3 bases at V and 3 bases at J, leaving 0 bases unmatched. The CDR3 is 12 amino acids. The source of this sequence is a human donor who had recovered from COVID-19. This specimen consisted of peripheral blood, obtained after recovery from COVID-19. The chain combines TRBV30 with TRBJ1-1, with 8 bases aligning to TRBD1. Here the CDR3 reads CAWRTGDTEAFF. The CDR3 region has the DNA TGTGCCTGGAGGACAGGGGACACTGAAGCTTTCTTT. The complete variable domain, with remaining parts taken from reference TRBV30 and TRBJ1-1, reads SQTIHQWPATLVQPVGSPLSLECTVEGTSNPNLYWYRQAAGRGLQLLFYSVGIGQISSEVPQNLSASRPQDRQFILSSKKLLLSDSGFYLCAWRTGDTEAFFGQGTRLTVV.